This record concerns one T cell receptor (beta chain) sequence. The sample holds a few counts of this clone. This receptor's antigen is unknown. The sample holds no much larger clone one base away, and base qualities are not on file. These data belong to a study of T cells in localized non-small cell lung cancer (dated by TCRdb to 2019 to 2021). About the full investigation: The study analyzed T cell repertoires of about 230 early-stage NSCLC patients, comparing tumors and uninvolved tumor-adjacent lungs. The cohort consisted of roughly 240 treatment-naive NSCLC patients whose localized lung tumors had been resected. The mean age of the NSCLC patients was about 70 years, with 120 to 150 men and around 100 women.

V sheds 3 bases and J sheds 3 bases, leaving 8 bases between their ends. The germline V gene gives CDR1 as MDHEN and CDR2 as SYDVKM. The CDR3, from cysteine to phenylalanine, totals 13 residues. The DNA shown is the 39-base CDR3, in frame from base 1. TCR beta CDR3 regions were sequenced from DNA using the immunoSEQ Assay. The original methods were these. To compute T cell density, TCR beta template counts were normalized to usable DNA, which was estimated by amplifying housekeeping genes. Using the preseqR package, richness was estimated by extrapolating to 120,000 templates for tissue samples and 400,000 templates for PBMC samples. Clonality was taken to be one minus Pielou's evenness. Differential abundance testing on productive amino-acid clonotypes, with a minimum total count of 5 and an alpha of 0.1, was used to identify tissue-enriched TCRs. The Jaccard Index and the Morisita Overlap Index were used to measure repertoire overlap between compartments. GLIPH clustered TCR beta CDR3s with public tetramer-defined viral CDR3s; viral motifs required at least three viral sequences plus V-gene enrichment. TCRdb carries this immuneACCESS record with in-frame sequences only. Its versions omit some clonotypes, under half of them owing to an unresolved V gene in the studies checked, with the rest unexplained. That table is the source of V, J and clone size, and D and trimming were worked out from the DNA. The table for this sample lists approximately 28,000 clones; 84% of them were counted only once. Together, the top ten hold around 5.3% of the sample.

At diagnosis, tumor, uninvolved tumor-adjacent lung and peripheral blood were collected and then preserved as a mix of FFPE and fresh-frozen material. For TCR repertoire profiling, the blood samples were analyzed as peripheral blood mononuclear cells. Study-level results and caveats: Of the top 100 tumor clones, a median of approximately 60 were detected in paired uninvolved adjacent lung; over 25 were also among that lung's top 100. Because of the exploratory design, TCR variables were selected using unadjusted p-values without false-discovery rate correction. Higher blood T cell density associated with longer overall survival, while higher adjacent-lung clonality associated with shorter survival. The highest T cell clonality was observed in uninvolved tumor-adjacent lung, where clonality exceeded that of tumor, suggesting that antigenic responses were more focused in uninvolved tumor-adjacent lung. Multi-region tumor sequencing was not performed, so intratumor heterogeneity could not be excluded.

This TCR came from a man between 40 and 70 years old with stage III lung adenocarcinoma. The material was peripheral blood mononuclear cells, obtained before any cancer treatment. The rearranged chain carries TRBV28 and TRBJ1-1; too little of a D gene remains to name it. The nucleotide sequence is TGTGCCAGCAGTTTGGTGGGGTACACTGAAGCTTTCTTT. The resulting protein is CASSLVGYTEAFF. Reference TRBV28 and TRBJ1-1 genes cover what lies past the CDR3, so the full variable domain is DVKVTQSSRYLVKRTGEKVFLECVQDMDHENMFWYRQDPGLGLRLIYFSYDVKMKEKGDIPEGYSVSREKKERFSLILESASTNQTSMYLCASSLVGYTEAFFGQGTRLTVV.